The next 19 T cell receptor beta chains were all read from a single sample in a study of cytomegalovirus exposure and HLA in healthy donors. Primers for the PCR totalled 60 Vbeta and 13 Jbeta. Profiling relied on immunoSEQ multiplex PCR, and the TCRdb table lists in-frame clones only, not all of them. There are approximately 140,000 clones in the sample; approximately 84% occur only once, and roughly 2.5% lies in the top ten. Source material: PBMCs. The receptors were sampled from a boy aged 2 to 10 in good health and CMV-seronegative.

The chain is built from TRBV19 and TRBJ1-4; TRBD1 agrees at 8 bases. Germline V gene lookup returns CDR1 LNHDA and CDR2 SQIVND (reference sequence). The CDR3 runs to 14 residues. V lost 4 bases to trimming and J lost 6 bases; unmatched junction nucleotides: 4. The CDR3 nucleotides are TGTGCCAGTAGTACGACAGGGGTCGATGAAAAACTGTTTTTT. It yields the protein CASSTTGVDEKLFF.

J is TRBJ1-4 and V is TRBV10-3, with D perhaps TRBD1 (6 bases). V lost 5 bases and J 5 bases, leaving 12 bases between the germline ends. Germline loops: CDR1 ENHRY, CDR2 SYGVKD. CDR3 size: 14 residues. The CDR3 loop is CAISPGGRNEKLFF. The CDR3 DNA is TGTGCCATCAGTCCGGGGGGGCGCAATGAAAAACTGTTTTTT.

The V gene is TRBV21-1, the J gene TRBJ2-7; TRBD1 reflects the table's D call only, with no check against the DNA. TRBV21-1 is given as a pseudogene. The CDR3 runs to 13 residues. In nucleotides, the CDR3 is TGTGCCAGCAGCCCACGACACTCCTACGAGCAGTACTTC. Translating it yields CASSPRHSYEQYF.

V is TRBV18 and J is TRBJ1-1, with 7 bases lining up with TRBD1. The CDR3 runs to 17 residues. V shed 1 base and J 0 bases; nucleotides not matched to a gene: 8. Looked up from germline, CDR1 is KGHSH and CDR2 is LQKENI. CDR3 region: CASSPQTGTRMNTEAFF. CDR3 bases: TGTGCCAGCTCACCACAGACAGGGACCCGGATGAACACTGAAGCTTTCTTT.

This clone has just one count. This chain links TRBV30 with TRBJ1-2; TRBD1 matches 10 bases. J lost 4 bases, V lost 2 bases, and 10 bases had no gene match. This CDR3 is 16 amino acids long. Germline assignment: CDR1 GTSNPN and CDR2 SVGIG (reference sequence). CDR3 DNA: TGTGCCTGGAGTAAGGGGGGGACAGGGGATATCTATGGCTACACCTTC. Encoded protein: CAWSKGGTGDIYGYTF.

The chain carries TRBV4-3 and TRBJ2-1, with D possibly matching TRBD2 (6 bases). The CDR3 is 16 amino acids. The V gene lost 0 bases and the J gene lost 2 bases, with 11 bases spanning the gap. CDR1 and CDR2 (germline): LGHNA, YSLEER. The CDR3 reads CASSQDPPGAYNEQFF. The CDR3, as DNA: TGCGCCAGCAGCCAAGATCCTCCGGGGGCCTACAATGAGCAGTTCTTC.

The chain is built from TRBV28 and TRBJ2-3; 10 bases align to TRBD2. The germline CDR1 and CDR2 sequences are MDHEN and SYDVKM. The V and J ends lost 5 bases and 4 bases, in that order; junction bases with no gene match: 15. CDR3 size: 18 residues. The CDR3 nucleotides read TGTGCCAGCAGTCCTATTTTCCAAGCGGGAGGGTTTTCAGATACGCAGTATTTT. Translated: CASSPIFQAGGFSDTQYF.

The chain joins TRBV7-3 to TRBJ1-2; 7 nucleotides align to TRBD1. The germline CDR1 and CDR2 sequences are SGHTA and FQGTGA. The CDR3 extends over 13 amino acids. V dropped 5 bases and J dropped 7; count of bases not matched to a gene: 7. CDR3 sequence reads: CASSPGGPGGYTF. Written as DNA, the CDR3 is TGTGCCAGCAGCCCAGGGGGGCCAGGTGGCTACACCTTC.

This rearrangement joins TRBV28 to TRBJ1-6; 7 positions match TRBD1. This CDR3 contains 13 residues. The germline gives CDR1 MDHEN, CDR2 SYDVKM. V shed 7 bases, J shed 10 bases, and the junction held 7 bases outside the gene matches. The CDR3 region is CASKRQGWSPLHF. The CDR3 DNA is TGTGCCAGCAAACGACAGGGATGGTCACCCCTCCACTTT.

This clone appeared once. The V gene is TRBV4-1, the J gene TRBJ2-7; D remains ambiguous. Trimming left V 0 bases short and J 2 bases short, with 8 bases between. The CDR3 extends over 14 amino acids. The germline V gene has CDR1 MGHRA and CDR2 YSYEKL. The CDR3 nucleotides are TGCGCCAGCAGCCAAGAAAACAACCCCTACGAGCAGTACTTC. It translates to CASSQENNPYEQYF.

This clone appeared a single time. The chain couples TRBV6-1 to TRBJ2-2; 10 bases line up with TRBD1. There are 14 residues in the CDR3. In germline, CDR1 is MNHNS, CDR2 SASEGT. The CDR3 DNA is TGTGCGACACGACAGGGGGCGATTACCGGGGAGCTGTTTTTT. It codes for CATRQGAITGELFF.

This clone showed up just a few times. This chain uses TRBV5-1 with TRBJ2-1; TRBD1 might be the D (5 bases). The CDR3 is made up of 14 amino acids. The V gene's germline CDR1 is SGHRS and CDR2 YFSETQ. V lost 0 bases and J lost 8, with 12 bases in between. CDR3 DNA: TGCGCCAGCAGCTTGGGGGCAGGGAACGATGAGCAGTTCTTC. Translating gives CASSLGAGNDEQFF.

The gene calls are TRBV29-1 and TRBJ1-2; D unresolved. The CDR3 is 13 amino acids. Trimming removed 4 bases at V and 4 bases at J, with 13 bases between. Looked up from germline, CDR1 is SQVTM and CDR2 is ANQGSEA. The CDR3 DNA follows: TGCAGCGTTGGGGGAGACGGGCCCTATGGCTACACCTTC. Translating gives CSVGGDGPYGYTF.

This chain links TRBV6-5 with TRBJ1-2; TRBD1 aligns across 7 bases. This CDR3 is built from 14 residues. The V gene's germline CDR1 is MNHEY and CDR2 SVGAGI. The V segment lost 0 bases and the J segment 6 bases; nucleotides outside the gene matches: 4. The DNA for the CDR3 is TGTGCCAGCAGTTACTCCAGGGGGGCGAATGGCTACACCTTC. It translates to CASSYSRGANGYTF.

The CDR3 DNA sequence: TGTGCCGCCAGGGCCACCTATAATTCACCCCTCCACTTT. Amino acid sequence: CAARATYNSPLHF. The rearrangement links TRBV30 to TRBJ1-6; weak D call: TRBD1 (5 bases). The length of the CDR3 is 13 residues. Germline V lookup: CDR1 GTSNPN, CDR2 SVGIG (reference sequence). Trimming removed 8 bases from V and 2 bases from J, with 10 bases in between.

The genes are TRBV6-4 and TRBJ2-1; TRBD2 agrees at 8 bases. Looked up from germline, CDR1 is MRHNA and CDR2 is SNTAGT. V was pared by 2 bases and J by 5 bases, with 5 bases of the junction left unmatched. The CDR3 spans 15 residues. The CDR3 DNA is TGTGCCAGCAGTGACGGAACTAGCGGTGACAATGAGCAGTTCTTC. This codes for CASSDGTSGDNEQFF.

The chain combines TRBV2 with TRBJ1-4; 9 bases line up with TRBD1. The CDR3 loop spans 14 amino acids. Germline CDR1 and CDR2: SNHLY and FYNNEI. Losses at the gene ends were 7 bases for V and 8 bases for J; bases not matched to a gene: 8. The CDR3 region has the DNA TGTGCCAGCACCACACAGGGGGCAAGAGAAAAACTGTTTTTT. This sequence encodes CASTTQGAREKLFF.

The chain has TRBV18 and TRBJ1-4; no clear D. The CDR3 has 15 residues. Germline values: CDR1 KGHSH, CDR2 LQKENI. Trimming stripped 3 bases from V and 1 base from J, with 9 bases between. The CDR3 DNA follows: TGTGCCAGCTCACCCATGGAGGGAACTAATGAAAAACTGTTTTTT. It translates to CASSPMEGTNEKLFF.

The CDR3 is CASSFRLAERGIQETQYF. The CDR3 DNA follows: TGTGCCAGCAGTTTCCGACTAGCGGAGAGGGGAATTCAAGAGACCCAGTACTTC. This chain links TRBV7-8 with TRBJ2-5; 9 positions match TRBD2. The CDR3 totals 18 residues. The ends lost 6 bases at V and 2 bases at J; junction bases unmatched: 16. Germline-derived CDR1 and CDR2 are SGHVS and FQNEAQ.